This T cell receptor (beta chain) is from a study of blood T cell repertoires in COVID-19. Study context: The United States, Italy and Spain supplied acute and convalescent COVID-19 samples. The analysed material was cDNA or gDNA that came from T cells, B-cell-depleted T cells, or PBMCs.

With V trimmed by 4 bases and J by 4 bases, 10 bases remained unmatched. The germline gives CDR1 GTSNPN, CDR2 SVGIG (reference sequence). The CDR3 runs 14 residues. As handled by the study authors: Estimated nucleated cell counts came from reference gene primer amplification. Assay used: immunoSEQ multiplex PCR; TCRdb lists only in-frame clones, some missing. V, J and clone size derive from that table, while D and trimming were established from the DNA sequence. Among around 59,000 clones, around 82% were seen once, and the ten largest hold more than 5.5%. The chain joins TRBV30 to TRBJ2-7, with 7 bases fitting TRBD1. Sequencing was done on a sample of peripheral blood. The TCR was taken from a man aged 60 to 75 with acute or convalescent COVID-19. CDR3 in DNA: TGTGCCTGGAACTCCGGGACAGCGCAATACGAGCAGTACTTC. As protein: CAWNSGTAQYEQYF.